This is a list of T cell receptor beta chains from one sample in a study of regulatory T cells in long-lasting Graves disease. TCRdb passed the multiplex PCR reads through MiXCR, listing each CDR3 protein once. The sample shows roughly 510,000 distinct CDR3 sequences, roughly 16% of them seen only once. These data are also associated with another study on T cells in Graves' hyperthyroidism and ophthalmopathy.

The input for sequencing was peripheral blood mononuclear cells (PBMCs), taken at new diagnosis, from a patient treated with antithyroid drugs. These receptors were collected from a man aged 18 to 30 with Graves disease. Each CDR3 is given without its conserved first and last residue. Each record gives: J gene, D gene, V gene, CDR3 protein. D genes are given only for firm matches.

J gene: TRBJ2-7
D gene: .
V gene: TRBV4-1
CDR3 protein: ASSPRGRDRWPPQY

J gene: TRBJ2-7
D gene: .
V gene: TRBV7-9
CDR3 protein: ASVYGAGGTYEQY

J gene: TRBJ1-1
D gene: .
V gene: TRBV27
CDR3 protein: ASSLSGAGGNTEAF

J gene: TRBJ1-6
D gene: .
V gene: TRBV4-1
CDR3 protein: ASSQDSLSPSSYNSPLH

J gene: TRBJ2-7
D gene: .
V gene: TRBV11-2
CDR3 protein: ASSLGLGAYEQY

J gene: TRBJ1-3
D gene: TRBD1
V gene: TRBV2
CDR3 protein: ASSRGTDSGNTIY

J gene: TRBJ2-3
D gene: TRBD2
V gene: TRBV20-1
CDR3 protein: SAPTSGTDTQY

J gene: TRBJ2-2
D gene: .
V gene: TRBV5-6
CDR3 protein: ASSLTAGELF

J gene: TRBJ1-4
D gene: TRBD1
V gene: TRBV7-9
CDR3 protein: ASSLTDRGKLF

J gene: TRBJ2-7
D gene: TRBD2
V gene: TRBV7-2
CDR3 protein: ASSLAGLAGAHEQY

J gene: TRBJ2-3
D gene: TRBD2
V gene: TRBV24-1
CDR3 protein: ATSDPGRGEGYTDTQY

J gene: TRBJ2-7
D gene: .
V gene: TRBV9
CDR3 protein: ASSHNRAYEQY

J gene: TRBJ2-7
D gene: .
V gene: TRBV7-9
CDR3 protein: ASSQRAGGEQY

J gene: TRBJ1-5
D gene: .
V gene: TRBV7-2
CDR3 protein: ASSFKGWGNQPQH

J gene: TRBJ2-1
D gene: TRBD2
V gene: TRBV24-1
CDR3 protein: ATSEARGTSGSEQF

J gene: TRBJ1-2
D gene: .
V gene: TRBV6-1
CDR3 protein: ASRLPGVDYGYT

J gene: TRBJ2-3
D gene: .
V gene: TRBV12-3/TRBV12-4
CDR3 protein: AMGESPDTQY

J gene: TRBJ2-3
D gene: TRBD2
V gene: TRBV5-1
CDR3 protein: ASSLGDPGSGRVTDTQY

J gene: TRBJ2-1
D gene: TRBD2
V gene: TRBV27
CDR3 protein: ASSLTAGGGGEQF

J gene: TRBJ1-2
D gene: TRBD1
V gene: TRBV12-3/TRBV12-4
CDR3 protein: ASSSPGRGRSYGYT

J gene: TRBJ2-1
D gene: .
V gene: TRBV3-1
CDR3 protein: ASSQVKGYQLDEQF

J gene: TRBJ2-5
D gene: .
V gene: TRBV20-1
CDR3 protein: SARAGQETQY

J gene: TRBJ2-5
D gene: .
V gene: TRBV7-9
CDR3 protein: ASSLGVGDGETQY

J gene: TRBJ1-2
D gene: .
V gene: TRBV27
CDR3 protein: ASSLSPQGRYGYT

J gene: TRBJ2-5
D gene: .
V gene: TRBV10-3
CDR3 protein: AIGSGRKQETQY

J gene: TRBJ2-2
D gene: TRBD1
V gene: TRBV9
CDR3 protein: ASSVEGTANTGELF

J gene: TRBJ1-2
D gene: .
V gene: TRBV6-2/TRBV6-3
CDR3 protein: ASSYSVIYGYT

J gene: TRBJ2-5
D gene: .
V gene: TRBV5-1
CDR3 protein: ASSSAKGETQY

J gene: TRBJ2-1
D gene: .
V gene: TRBV12-5
CDR3 protein: ASGSHRGRSDNEQF

J gene: TRBJ2-1
D gene: TRBD1
V gene: TRBV7-9
CDR3 protein: ASSPRDRGPRNEQF

J gene: TRBJ2-5
D gene: TRBD2
V gene: TRBV5-1
CDR3 protein: ASSMGLAGVRQETQY

J gene: TRBJ2-7
D gene: .
V gene: TRBV30
CDR3 protein: AWSGIIGGEQY

J gene: TRBJ1-1
D gene: .
V gene: TRBV27
CDR3 protein: FQAGKAGQHTEAF

J gene: TRBJ2-7
D gene: .
V gene: TRBV4-1
CDR3 protein: ASSQRASENYEQY

J gene: TRBJ1-5
D gene: .
V gene: TRBV3-1
CDR3 protein: ASSQAGFHQPQH

J gene: TRBJ2-1
D gene: .
V gene: TRBV29-1
CDR3 protein: SVELLKEQF